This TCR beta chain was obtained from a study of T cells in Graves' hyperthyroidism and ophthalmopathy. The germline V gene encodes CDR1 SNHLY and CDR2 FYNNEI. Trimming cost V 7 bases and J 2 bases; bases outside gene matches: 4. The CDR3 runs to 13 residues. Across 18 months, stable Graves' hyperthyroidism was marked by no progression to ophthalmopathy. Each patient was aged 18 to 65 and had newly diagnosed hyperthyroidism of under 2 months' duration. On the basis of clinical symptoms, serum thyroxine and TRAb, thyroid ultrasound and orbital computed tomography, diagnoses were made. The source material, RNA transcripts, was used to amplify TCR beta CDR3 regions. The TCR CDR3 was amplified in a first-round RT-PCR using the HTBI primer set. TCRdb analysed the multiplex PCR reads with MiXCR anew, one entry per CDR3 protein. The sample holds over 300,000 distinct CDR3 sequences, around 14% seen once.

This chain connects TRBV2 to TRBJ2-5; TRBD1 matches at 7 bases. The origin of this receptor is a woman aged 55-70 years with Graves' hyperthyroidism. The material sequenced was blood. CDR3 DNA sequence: TGTGCCAGCAAAGGGGGCGGACAAGAGACCCAGTACTTC. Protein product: CASKGGGQETQYF.